This T cell receptor (beta chain) was documented in a study of PD-L1 blockade in urothelial cancer (dated 2017 in TCRdb). About the investigation overall: Every patient began therapy in about 2014 and was given atezolizumab 1,200 mg intravenously every 3 weeks. About nine tenths of the roughly 30 patients were males with bladder-origin urothelial cancer, and about 65% of the roughly 30 reported a prior smoking history. Patients had an ECOG performance status of 0 or 1 and had received between 0 and 3 prior chemotherapy regimens. Blood samples were analyzed 3 weeks after the start of treatment (second dose) and 6 weeks after the start of treatment. Blood samples yielded a median of 141,255 T cells and some 80,000 unique TCRs, with median clonality about 0.08. Somatic, immune and clinical correlates of response to PD-L1 blockade with atezolizumab in urothelial cancer were the focus of an exploratory multi-omic analysis. Pretreatment tumor samples, along with matched peripheral blood collected serially before and after atezolizumab treatment, underwent TCR sequencing. Durable clinical benefit was defined as progression-free survival longer than 6 months, and TCR features were also tested against progression-free and overall survival. Whole exome sequencing and RNA sequencing of pretreatment tumors were performed alongside TCR sequencing in the same patients. Durable clinical benefit was achieved by nine patients and was not achieved by 20 patients. Under 30 patients had pretreatment blood TCR-seq, about 25 had at least one posttreatment blood collection, and about 25 had tumor TCR-seq. Overall study outcomes, separate from this receptor: Improved progression-free and overall survival was associated with having pretreatment peripheral blood TCR clonality below the median. Small sample size (n ≈ 30) and many exploratory analyses mean the results are intended to be hypothesis-generating. At 3 weeks after the start of treatment, tumor-associated TCR clones in peripheral blood had expanded more in patients with durable benefit (n of about 22, p = 0.022).

The CDR3 starts with the cysteine, ends with the phenylalanine, and has 15 residues. Only the CDR3 part of the read is kept: 45 bases, read in frame from the first base. Relative to germline, V is 5 bases shorter and J is 2 bases shorter, with 13 bases between their ends. The germline V gene provides CDR1 SNHLY and CDR2 FYNNEI. Points on this clone: Its antigen remains undetermined. Base-call qualities are not available, and no considerably larger clone is one nucleotide away.

The time point label of this sample denotes: pretreatment peripheral blood. The cohort comprised 29 patients with locally advanced or metastatic urothelial carcinoma treated at Memorial Sloan Kettering on a trial protocol. Peripheral blood mononuclear cells were collected from each patient pretreatment and during treatment, giving between 1 and 8 total time points per patient. The Qiagen DNeasy Blood extraction kit was used to purify genomic DNA from total PBMCs and tumor samples. Collected pretreatment and during treatment, PBMCs were isolated and stored as previously described. Synthetic TCR analog templates were spiked into each PCR so that absolute template abundance could be estimated from read counts. Using the immunoSEQ assay, TCRbeta CDR3 regions were amplified from genomic DNA with bias-controlled V and J gene primers. Rearranged TCRbeta segments were sequenced at approximately 20X coverage. Regarding the original processing steps: Sequencing errors were corrected by clustering, and CDR3s were annotated against IMGT so that V, D and J genes could be assigned. Downstream analyses used only productive TCRbeta rearrangements, leaving out any out-of-frame or stop-codon sequences. Clonality was computed as one minus Shannon entropy normalized by the log of the number of unique productive sequences. Clones differing between time points or between blood and tumor were identified using Fisher's exact test with Benjamini-Hochberg correction, with an adjusted p below 0.01 applied as the threshold. The table was pulled from immuneACCESS by TCRdb, which kept in-frame rearrangements only. Such tables lose some clones; where checked, under half of the loss comes from unresolved V genes, and the rest has no known cause. V and J calls plus clone size are reproduced from that table; the DNA served to infer D and trimming. The sample records tens of thousands of clones, about 83% of which are singletons. Jointly, the top ten make up about an eighth of the sample.

The chain is assembled from TRBV2 and TRBJ2-1, and perhaps TRBD2 as D gene, on 6 matching bases. This material consisted of PBMCs, taken around atezolizumab (anti-PD-L1) treatment. This receptor was identified in a man in his 60s with urothelial cancer. The DNA is TGTGCCAGCAGTCCTGGGACTTTCACCTACAATGAGCAGTTCTTC. Translation gives CASSPGTFTYNEQFF. Beyond the CDR3, the reference TRBV2 and TRBJ2-1 genes provide the residues; the full variable domain reads: EPEVTQTPSHQVTQMGQEVILRCVPISNHLYFYWYRQILGQKVEFLVSFYNNEISEKSEIFDDQFSVERPDGSNFTLKIRSTKLEDSAMYFCASSPGTFTYNEQFFGPGTRLTVL.